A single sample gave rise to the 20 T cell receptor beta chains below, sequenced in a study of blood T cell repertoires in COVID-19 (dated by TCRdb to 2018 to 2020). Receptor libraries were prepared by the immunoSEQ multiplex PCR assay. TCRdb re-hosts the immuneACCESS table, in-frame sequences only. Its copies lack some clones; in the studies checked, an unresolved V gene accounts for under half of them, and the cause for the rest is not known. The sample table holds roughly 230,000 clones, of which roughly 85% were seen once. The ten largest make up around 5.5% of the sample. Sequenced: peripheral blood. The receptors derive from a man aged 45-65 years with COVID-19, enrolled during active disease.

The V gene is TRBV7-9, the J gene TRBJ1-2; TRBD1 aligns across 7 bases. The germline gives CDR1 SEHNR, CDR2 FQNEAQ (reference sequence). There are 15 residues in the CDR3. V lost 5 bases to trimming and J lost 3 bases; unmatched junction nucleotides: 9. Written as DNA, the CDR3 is TGTGCCAGCAGCCCAACAGGGGTAAGAGACTATGGCTACACCTTC. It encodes CASSPTGVRDYGYTF. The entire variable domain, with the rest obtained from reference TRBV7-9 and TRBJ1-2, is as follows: DTGVSQNPRHKITKRGQNVTFRCDPISEHNRLYWYRQTLGQGPEFLTYFQNEAQLEKSRLLSDRFSAERPKGSFSTLEIQRTEQGDSAMYLCASSPTGVRDYGYTFGSGTRLTVV.

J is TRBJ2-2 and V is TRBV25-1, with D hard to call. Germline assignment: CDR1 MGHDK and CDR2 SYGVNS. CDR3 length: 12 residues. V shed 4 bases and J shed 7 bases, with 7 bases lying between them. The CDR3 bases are TGTGCCAGCAGTGCCGTCCGCGGGGAGCTGTTTTTT. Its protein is CASSAVRGELFF. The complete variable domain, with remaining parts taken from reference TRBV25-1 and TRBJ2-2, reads EADIYQTPRYLVIGTGKKITLECSQTMGHDKMYWYQQDPGMELHLIHYSYGVNSTEKGDLSSESTVSRIRTEHFPLTLESARPSHTSQYLCASSAVRGELFFGEGSRLTVL.

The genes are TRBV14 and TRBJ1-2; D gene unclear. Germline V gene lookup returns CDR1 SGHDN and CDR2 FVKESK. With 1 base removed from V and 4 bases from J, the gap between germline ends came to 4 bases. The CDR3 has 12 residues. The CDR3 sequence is CASSQGLYGYTF. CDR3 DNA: TGTGCCAGCAGCCAAGGACTCTATGGCTACACCTTC. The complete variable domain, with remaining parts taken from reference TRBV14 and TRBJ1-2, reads EAGVTQFPSHSVIEKGQTVTLRCDPISGHDNLYWYRRVMGKEIKFLLHFVKESKQDESGMPNNRFLAERTGGTYSTLKVQPAELEDSGVYFCASSQGLYGYTFGSGTRLTVV.

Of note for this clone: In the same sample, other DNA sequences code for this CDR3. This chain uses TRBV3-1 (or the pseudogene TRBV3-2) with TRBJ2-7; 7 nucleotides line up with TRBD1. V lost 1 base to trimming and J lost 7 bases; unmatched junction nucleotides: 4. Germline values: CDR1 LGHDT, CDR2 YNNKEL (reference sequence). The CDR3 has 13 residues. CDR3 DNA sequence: TGTGCCAGCAGCCAAGGGACAGGCGGGGAGCAGTACTTC. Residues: CASSQGTGGEQYF.

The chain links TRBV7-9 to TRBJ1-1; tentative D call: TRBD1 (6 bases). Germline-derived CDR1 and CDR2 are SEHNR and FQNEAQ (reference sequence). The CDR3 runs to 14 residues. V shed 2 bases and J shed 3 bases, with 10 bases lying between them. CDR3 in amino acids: CASSLMGADTEAFF. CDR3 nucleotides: TGTGCCAGCAGCTTAATGGGGGCTGACACTGAAGCTTTCTTT.

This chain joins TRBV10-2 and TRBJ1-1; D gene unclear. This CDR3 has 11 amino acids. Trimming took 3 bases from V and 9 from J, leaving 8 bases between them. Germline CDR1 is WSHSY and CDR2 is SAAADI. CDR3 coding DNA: TGCGCCAGCAGTGAAGGCAGGAAAGCTTTCTTT. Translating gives CASSEGRKAFF.

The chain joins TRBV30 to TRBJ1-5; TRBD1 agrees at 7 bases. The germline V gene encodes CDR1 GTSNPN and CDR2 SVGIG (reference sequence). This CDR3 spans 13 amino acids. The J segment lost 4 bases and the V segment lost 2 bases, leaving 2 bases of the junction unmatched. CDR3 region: CAWSWDRNQPQHF. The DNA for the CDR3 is TGTGCCTGGAGTTGGGACAGAAATCAGCCCCAGCATTTT.

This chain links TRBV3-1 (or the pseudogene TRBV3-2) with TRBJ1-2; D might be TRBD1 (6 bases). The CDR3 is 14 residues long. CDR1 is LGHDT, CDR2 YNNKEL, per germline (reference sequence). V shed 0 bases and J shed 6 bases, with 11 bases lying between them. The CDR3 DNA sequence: TGTGCCAGCAGCCAAGAGGTTACAGGGAATGGCTACACCTTC. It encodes CASSQEVTGNGYTF.

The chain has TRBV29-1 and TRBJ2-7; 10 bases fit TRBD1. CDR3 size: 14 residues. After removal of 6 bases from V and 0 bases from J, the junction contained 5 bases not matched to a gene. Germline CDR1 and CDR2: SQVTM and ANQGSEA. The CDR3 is CSVGDRGLSYEQYF. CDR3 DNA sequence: TGCAGCGTCGGTGACAGGGGGCTCTCCTACGAGCAGTACTTC.

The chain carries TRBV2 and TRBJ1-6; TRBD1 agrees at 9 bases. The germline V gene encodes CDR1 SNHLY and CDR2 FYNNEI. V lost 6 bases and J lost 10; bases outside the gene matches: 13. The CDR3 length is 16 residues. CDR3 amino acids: CASSRPGTGRGSPLHF. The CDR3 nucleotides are TGTGCCAGCAGCCGTCCCGGGACAGGGAGAGGATCACCCCTCCACTTT.

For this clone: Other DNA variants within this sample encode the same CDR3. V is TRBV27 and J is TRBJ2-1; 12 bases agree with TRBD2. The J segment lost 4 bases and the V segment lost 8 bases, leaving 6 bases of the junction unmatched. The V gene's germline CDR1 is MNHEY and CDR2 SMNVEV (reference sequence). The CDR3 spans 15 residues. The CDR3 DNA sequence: TGTGCCAGCCGACTCGGGACTAGCGGGTACAATGAGCAGTTCTTC. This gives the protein CASRLGTSGYNEQFF.

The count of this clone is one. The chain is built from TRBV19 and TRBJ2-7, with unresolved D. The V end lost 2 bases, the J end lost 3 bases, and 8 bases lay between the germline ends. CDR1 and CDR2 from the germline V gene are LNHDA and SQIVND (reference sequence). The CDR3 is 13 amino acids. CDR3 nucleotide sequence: TGTGCCAGTAGTATAACAGAATTCTACGAGCAGTACTTC. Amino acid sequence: CASSITEFYEQYF.

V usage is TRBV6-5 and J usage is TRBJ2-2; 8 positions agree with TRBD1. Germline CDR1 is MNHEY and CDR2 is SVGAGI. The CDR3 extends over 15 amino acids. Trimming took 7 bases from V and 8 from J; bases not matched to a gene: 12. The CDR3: CASIPRDRILGELFF. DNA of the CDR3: TGTGCCAGCATCCCTCGGGACAGGATATTGGGGGAGCTGTTTTTT.

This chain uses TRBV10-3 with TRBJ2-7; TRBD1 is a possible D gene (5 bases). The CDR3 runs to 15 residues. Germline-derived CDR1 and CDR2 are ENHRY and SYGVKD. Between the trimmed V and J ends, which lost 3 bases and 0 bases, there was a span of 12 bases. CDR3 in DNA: TGTGCCATCAGTGAACCAGGACAAGCCTCCTACGAGCAGTACTTC. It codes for CAISEPGQASYEQYF.

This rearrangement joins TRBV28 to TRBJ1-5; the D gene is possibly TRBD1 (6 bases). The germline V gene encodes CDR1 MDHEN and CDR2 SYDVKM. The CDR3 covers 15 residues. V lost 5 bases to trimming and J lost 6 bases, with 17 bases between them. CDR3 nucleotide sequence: TGTGCCAGCAGTCCCCCCTGGGGGCCCGGTCAGCCCCAGCATTTT. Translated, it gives CASSPPWGPGQPQHF.

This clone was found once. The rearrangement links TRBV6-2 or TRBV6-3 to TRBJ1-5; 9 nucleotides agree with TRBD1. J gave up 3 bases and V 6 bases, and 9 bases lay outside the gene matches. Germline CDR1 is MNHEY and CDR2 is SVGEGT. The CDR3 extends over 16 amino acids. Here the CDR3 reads CASSQTGTGNNQPQHF. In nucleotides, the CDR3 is TGTGCCAGCAGCCAGACCGGGACAGGGAACAATCAGCCCCAGCATTTT.

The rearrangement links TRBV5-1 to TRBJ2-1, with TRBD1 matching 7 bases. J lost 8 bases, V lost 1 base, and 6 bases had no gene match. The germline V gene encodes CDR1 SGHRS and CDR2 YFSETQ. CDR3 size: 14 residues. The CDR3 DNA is TGCGCCAGCAGCTTGACGCGGACAGGCCATGAGCAGTTCTTC. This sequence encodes CASSLTRTGHEQFF. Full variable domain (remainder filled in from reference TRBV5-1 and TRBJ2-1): KAGVTQTPRYLIKTRGQQVTLSCSPISGHRSVSWYQQTPGQGLQFLFEYFSETQRNKGNFPGRFSGRQFSNSRSEMNVSTLELGDSALYLCASSLTRTGHEQFFGPGTRLTVL.

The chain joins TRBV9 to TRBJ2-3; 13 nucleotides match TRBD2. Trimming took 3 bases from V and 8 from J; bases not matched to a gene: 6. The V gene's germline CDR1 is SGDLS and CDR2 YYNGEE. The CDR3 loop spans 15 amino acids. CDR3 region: CASSGTSGGAGTQYF. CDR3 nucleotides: TGTGCCAGCAGCGGAACTAGCGGGGGGGCGGGTACGCAGTATTTT.

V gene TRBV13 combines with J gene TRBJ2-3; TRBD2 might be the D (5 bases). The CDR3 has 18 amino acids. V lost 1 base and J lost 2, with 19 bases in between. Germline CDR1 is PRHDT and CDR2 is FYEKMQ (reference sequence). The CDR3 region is CASSLVPPGSGTTDTQYF. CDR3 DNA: TGTGCCAGCAGCTTAGTGCCCCCGGGGAGCGGCACCACAGATACGCAGTATTTT. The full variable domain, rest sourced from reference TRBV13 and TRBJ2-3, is AAGVIQSPRHLIKEKRETATLKCYPIPRHDTVYWYQQGPGQDPQFLISFYEKMQSDKGSIPDRFSAQQFSDYHSELNMSSLELGDSALYFCASSLVPPGSGTTDTQYFGPGTRLTVL.

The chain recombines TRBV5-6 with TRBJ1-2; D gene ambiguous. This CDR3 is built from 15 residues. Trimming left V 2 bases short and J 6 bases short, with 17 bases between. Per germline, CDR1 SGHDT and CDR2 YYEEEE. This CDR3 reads CASSFDYGEGNGYTF. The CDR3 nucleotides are TGTGCCAGCAGCTTTGACTACGGAGAAGGGAATGGCTACACCTTC.